The text below deals with one T cell receptor (beta chain). The table lists this clonotype with many counts. Its antigen specificity is not known. Base qualities are not provided; no much larger clone lies one nucleotide away. The instrument was an Illumina HiSeq 1500. TCRdb reworked the public reads: Q25 trimming with fastp, MiXCR clone assembly, productive beta chains retained. Entries that share a CDR3 protein sequence are merged under the most common genes and DNA. This sample has approximately 1,000,000 distinct CDR3 sequences in its table, and around 30% of those were observed once. The ten largest clones add up to about 14% of the sample. The treatment or condition label corresponds to: in vitro stimulation with specific CMV peptide epitopes to enrich CMV-specific T cells. The data were obtained in a study of T cell repertoires in cytomegalovirus infection (dated by TCRdb to 2018 to 2020). For the wider study: Recently identified HLA-C-restricted CMV epitopes, whose presentation resists viral immunomodulation, were targeted by peptide stimulations together with well-studied HLA-B-restricted epitopes. The HLA type of each donor mattered for the analysis, because public TCR beta signatures pointed to carriage of CMV infection along with the matching HLA type.

The CDR3 sequence holds 16 residues, the cysteine and phenylalanine included. The only DNA kept is the CDR3, 48 bases in frame from the first base. The germline V end is reduced by 1 base and the J end by 4 bases; junction bases left unmatched: 1. CDR1 SGHTA and CDR2 FQGTGA were looked up in the germline V gene. What the study reported, not specific to this receptor: Cumulative frequency of public TCR beta family members discriminated carriers of CMV infection plus the relevant HLA type in this cohort and an independent 352-donor cohort. The ex vivo response was dominated by HLA-C-restricted CMV-specific TCR beta clonotypes, which also provided the single most frequent clonotype in two of eight donors.

The sample here was cultured CD8+ T cells from PBMCs, taken from culture after CMV antigen stimulation. The receptor was isolated from a human donor in good health (CMV status not recorded). Some clones in this sample may be carry-over from other donors' samples. The chain links TRBV7-3 with TRBJ1-6, with 10 bases aligning to TRBD1. The CDR3 region reads CASSLKGQGYNSPLHF. The nucleotide sequence is TGTGCCAGCAGCTTAAAGGGACAGGGGTATAATTCACCCCTCCACTTT.